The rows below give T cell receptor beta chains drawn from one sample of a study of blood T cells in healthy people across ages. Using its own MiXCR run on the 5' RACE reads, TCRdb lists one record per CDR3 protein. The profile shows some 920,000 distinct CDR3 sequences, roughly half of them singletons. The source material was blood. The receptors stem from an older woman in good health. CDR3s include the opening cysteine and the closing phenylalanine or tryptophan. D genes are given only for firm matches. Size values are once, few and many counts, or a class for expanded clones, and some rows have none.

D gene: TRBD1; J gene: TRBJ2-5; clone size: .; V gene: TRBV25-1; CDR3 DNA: TGTGCCAGCAGTGATGGGACAGGTGCGTATAAGACCCAGTACTTC; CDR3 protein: CASSDGTGAYKTQYF
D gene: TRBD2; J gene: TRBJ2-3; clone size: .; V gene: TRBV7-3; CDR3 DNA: TGTGCCAGCAGCTTACGGGACTACCGCGATACGCAGTATTTT; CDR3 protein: CASSLRDYRDTQYF
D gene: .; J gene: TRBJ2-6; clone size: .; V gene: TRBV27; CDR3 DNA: TGTGCCAGCCGTAGACTGAGCTCTGGGGCCAACGTCCTGACTTTC; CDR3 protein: CASRRLSSGANVLTF
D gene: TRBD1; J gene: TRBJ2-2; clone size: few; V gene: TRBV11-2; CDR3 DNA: TGTGCCAGCAGGATGACAGGGGTTGCCGGGGAGCTGTTTTTT; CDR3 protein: CASRMTGVAGELFF
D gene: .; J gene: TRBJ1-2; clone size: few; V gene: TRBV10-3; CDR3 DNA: TGTGCCATCAGTGCTGACTATGGCTACACCTTC; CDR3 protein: CAISADYGYTF
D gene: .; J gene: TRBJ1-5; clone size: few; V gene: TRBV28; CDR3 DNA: TGTGCCAGCAGCCAGGCCGGGGGATACAATCAGCCCCAGCATTTT; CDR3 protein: CASSQAGGYNQPQHF
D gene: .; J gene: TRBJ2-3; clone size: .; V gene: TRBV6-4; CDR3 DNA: TGTGCCAGCAGTGACCTCCGGACCAACACAGATACGCAGTATTTT; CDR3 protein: CASSDLRTNTDTQYF
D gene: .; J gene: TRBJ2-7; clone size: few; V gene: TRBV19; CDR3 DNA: TGTGCCAGTAGTATAGGGAAGTCCTACGAGCAGTACTTC; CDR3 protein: CASSIGKSYEQYF
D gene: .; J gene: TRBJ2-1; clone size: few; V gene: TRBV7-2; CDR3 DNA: TGTGCCAGCAGCCTACGGGGACATAGCAATGAGCAGTTCTTC; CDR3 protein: CASSLRGHSNEQFF
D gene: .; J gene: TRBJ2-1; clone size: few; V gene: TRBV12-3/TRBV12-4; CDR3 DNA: TGTGCCAGCAGTTTAAAGGTACATGAGCAGTTCTTC; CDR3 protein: CASSLKVHEQFF
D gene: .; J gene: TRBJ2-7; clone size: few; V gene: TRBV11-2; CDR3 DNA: TGTGCCAGCAGCTTAGATCAGCACTACGAGCAGTACTTC; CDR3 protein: CASSLDQHYEQYF
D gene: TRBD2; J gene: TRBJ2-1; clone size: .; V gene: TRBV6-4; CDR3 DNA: TGTGCCAGCGGTGACTCGGGACTAGCGGACAATGAGCAGTTCTTC; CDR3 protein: CASGDSGLADNEQFF
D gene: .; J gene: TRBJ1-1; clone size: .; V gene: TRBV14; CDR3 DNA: TGTGCCAGCAGCCAGAGGACCATGAACACTGAAGCTTTCTTT; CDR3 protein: CASSQRTMNTEAFF
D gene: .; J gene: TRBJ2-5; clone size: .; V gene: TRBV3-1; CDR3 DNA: TGTGCCAGCAGCCAAATGTCCGAGCAAGAGACCCAGTACTTC; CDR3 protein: CASSQMSEQETQYF
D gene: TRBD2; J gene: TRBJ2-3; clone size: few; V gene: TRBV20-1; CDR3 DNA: TGCAGTGCTCGCCCTAGCGGGAGGGCCAACACAGATACGCAGTATTTT; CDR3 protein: CSARPSGRANTDTQYF
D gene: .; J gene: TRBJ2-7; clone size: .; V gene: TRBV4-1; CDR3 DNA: TGCGCCAGCAGCCAATTGGGGTGCGGCGCTACCGAGCAGTACTTC; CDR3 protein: CASSQLGCGATEQYF
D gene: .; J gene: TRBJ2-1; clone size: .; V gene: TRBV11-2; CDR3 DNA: TGTGCCAGCAGCTTGGACTCCGGGACAAACTATTACAATGAGCAGTTCTTC; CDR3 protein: CASSLDSGTNYYNEQFF
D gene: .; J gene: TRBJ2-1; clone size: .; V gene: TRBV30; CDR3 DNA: TGTGCCTGGAGTAAGTGGGGGACGGTCAATGAGCAGTTCTTC; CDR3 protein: CAWSKWGTVNEQFF
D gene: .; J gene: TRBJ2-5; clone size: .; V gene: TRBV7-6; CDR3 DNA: TGTGCCAGCAGCTTAGTTCCTAGTGAGGAGACCCAGTACTTC; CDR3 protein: CASSLVPSEETQYF
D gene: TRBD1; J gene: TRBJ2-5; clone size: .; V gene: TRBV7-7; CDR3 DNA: TGTGCCAGCAGCCCGGACAGGGGGCCTGTGGGGACCCAGTACTTC; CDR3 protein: CASSPDRGPVGTQYF
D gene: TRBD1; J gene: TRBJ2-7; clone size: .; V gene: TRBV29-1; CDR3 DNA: TGCAGCGCCGAAACTGGGACAGGGCAGTACTTC; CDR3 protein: CSAETGTGQYF
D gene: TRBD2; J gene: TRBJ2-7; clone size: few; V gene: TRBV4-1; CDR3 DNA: TGCGCCAGCAGCCAGAGGACTAGCTTCGAGCAGTACTTC; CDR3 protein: CASSQRTSFEQYF
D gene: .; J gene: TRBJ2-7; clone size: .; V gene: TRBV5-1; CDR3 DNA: TGCGCCAGCAGCTTGGGATTCCGTTCCTACGAGCAGTACTTC; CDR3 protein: CASSLGFRSYEQYF
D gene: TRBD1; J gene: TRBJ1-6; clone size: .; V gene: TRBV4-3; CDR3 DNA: TGCGCCAGCAGCCAAGCTCCCCCCGCAGGGGGCTGGGGTTCACCCCTCCACTTT; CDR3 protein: CASSQAPPAGGWGSPLHF
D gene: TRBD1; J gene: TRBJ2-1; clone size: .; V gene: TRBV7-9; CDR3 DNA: TGTGCCAGCAGCTTATGGGGGACAGATGAGCAGTTCTTC; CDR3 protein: CASSLWGTDEQFF
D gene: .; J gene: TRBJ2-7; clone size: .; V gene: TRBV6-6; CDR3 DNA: TGTGCCACCCTGAACAGTGCCTACGAGCAGTACTTC; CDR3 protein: CATLNSAYEQYF